This T cell receptor (beta chain) is drawn from a study of vaccination and CD4 T cells after COVID-19 (dated by TCRdb to between 2020 and 2023). Regarding the complete study: Every convalescent patient had a positive nasal swab PCR test for SARS-CoV-2, with mild disease in nine patients and severe disease in one. In the convalescent cohort there were six males and four females, among whom were two Hispanic individuals, seven Caucasians, two Asians and one multiracial person. Participants received two doses of either the Pfizer-BioNTech BNT162b2 vaccine (n=8) or the Moderna mRNA-1273 vaccine (n=2). Post-COVID blood samples from convalescent patients were collected a median of roughly 100 days after diagnosis, with a range of 35 to 161 days. The time from the second vaccine dose to post-vaccine blood sampling had a median of roughly 79 days and ranged from about 12 to 241 days. In ten to eleven COVID-19 convalescent patients and a handful of infection-naive healthy vaccine recipients, the spike-specific CD4+ TCR repertoire before mRNA vaccination was compared with the repertoire after mRNA vaccination. Broader findings and caveats from the paper: Among the post-vaccine SARS-CoV-2-reactive clones in convalescent patients, a median around 85% showed up only after vaccination, which suggests vaccine-specific priming. Only a relatively small number of convalescent patients were included in the study, and early timepoints following natural infection were not analyzed. Of the vaccine-specific clones in convalescent patients, 304 of 307, or nearly all, reacted only to SARS-CoV-2 spike and did not cross-react with common cold coronaviruses. An increase in the median number of SARS-CoV-2-reactive clonotypes from some 20 after infection to 35 to 40 after vaccination was observed, but the change was not found to be significant.

Between the V and J ends, shortened by 8 bases and 1 base respectively, the junction contains 12 bases. From the germline V gene, CDR1 is SGHNT and CDR2 is YENEEA. The CDR3 starts with the cysteine, ends with the phenylalanine, and has 14 residues. Just the 42-base CDR3 DNA is kept, in frame starting at base 1. Library preparation was by PCR. The instrument given in TCRdb is Illumina iSeq 100. From the authors' description of their analysis: Non-productive sequences were removed, and CDR3s that did not start with C, did not end with F or W, or were shorter than 7 amino acids were discarded. Similarity between CDR3 sequences was evaluated in R version 3.6.1 using Levenshtein distances (stringdist) and unrooted phylogenetic trees (ape). The public reads were run again by TCRdb, first through fastp at Q25 and then through MiXCR, and only productive beta chains were kept. One record per CDR3 amino acid sequence lists the most common genes and DNA. In this record, the V and J calls reflect TCRdb's handling and not the investigators' own analysis. Here the sample has 15,000 to 20,000 distinct CDR3 sequences; 55% to 80% occur a single time. The ten most abundant clones make up 1.1% of the sample.

The positive SARS-CoV-2 PCR tests of the convalescent patients were dated from March to December 2020, before the Alpha, Beta and Delta variants emerged in the United States. Ficoll-Paque Plus gradient centrifugation was used to isolate PBMCs from whole blood, and the isolated PBMCs were then either used fresh or cryopreserved at -140C. In the case of this clonotype: Its antigen has not been determined. Base qualities are not at hand, and no much larger clone is one base apart.

The chain employs TRBV11-3 and TRBJ1-5; TRBD1 is perhaps the D gene, given 6 matching bases. This clonotype originated in a human donor who had recovered from COVID-19. Sequenced here: CD4+ T cells from blood, sampled after SARS-CoV-2 vaccination. The DNA sequence follows: TGTGCCAGCCAACAGGGATACAGCAATCAGCCCCAGCATTTT. Its product reads: CASQQGYSNQPQHF.